This TCR beta chain was sequenced during a study of ipilimumab plus nivolumab after autologous stem cell transplantation. About the study: Myeloma patients were high-risk transplant-naive or relapsed within 3 years of first autologous transplant.

The CDR3 runs to 14 residues. Germline V gives CDR1 MDHEN, CDR2 SYDVKM. The ends were cut back, 9 bases at V and 3 bases at J, with 18 bases in the middle. Starting 14 to 28 days after autologous transplant, ipilimumab 1 mg/kg was given. Dosing: nivolumab 3 mg/kg IV, weeks 1, 4, 7, 10, then every two weeks to week 26. This clone was seen more than once but under ten times. Clones were read by immunoSEQ multiplex PCR, and TCRdb kept only the in-frame ones, dropping some. The sample contains just under 9,500 clones, around 69% of which appear only once. Specimen: PBMCs, collected in a trial of ipilimumab plus nivolumab as post-transplant consolidation. The V and J genes are TRBV28 and TRBJ2-7; a possible D gene is TRBD2 (6 bases). This TCR was sampled from a female donor with multiple myeloma. Here the CDR3 DNA reads TGTGCCAGTCAACCCATAGCGGAGAACTACGAGCAGTACTTC. Its protein is CASQPIAENYEQYF.